The 2 T cell receptor beta chains below come from one sample, sequenced in a study of blood T cell repertoires in COVID-19. Using immunoSEQ multiplex PCR, the repertoire was profiled, and TCRdb retains in-frame clones only, with some absent. The sample lists about 100,000 clones, approximately 84% occurring once. The specimen was peripheral blood. Receptor source: a man aged 30 to 45 in a cohort sampled during active COVID-19.

The chain recombines TRBV19 with TRBJ1-2; D is ambiguous. Germline V gene lookup returns CDR1 LNHDA and CDR2 SQIVND (reference sequence). This CDR3 spans 11 amino acids. Trimming pared 5 bases from V and 4 bases from J, leaving 5 bases between. CDR3 in amino acids: CASSQAYGYTF. The CDR3 nucleotides are TGTGCCAGTAGTCAGGCCTATGGCTACACCTTC.

J is TRBJ1-2 and V is TRBV10-3; 10 bases agree with TRBD1. There are 16 residues in the CDR3. Per the germline V gene, CDR1 is ENHRY and CDR2 is SYGVKD. V was clipped by 8 bases and J by 3 bases; unmatched bases: 12. The CDR3 region is CAIRRQGASPDYGYTF. The CDR3 DNA reads as TGTGCCATCCGCAGACAGGGGGCCTCCCCCGACTATGGCTACACCTTC.